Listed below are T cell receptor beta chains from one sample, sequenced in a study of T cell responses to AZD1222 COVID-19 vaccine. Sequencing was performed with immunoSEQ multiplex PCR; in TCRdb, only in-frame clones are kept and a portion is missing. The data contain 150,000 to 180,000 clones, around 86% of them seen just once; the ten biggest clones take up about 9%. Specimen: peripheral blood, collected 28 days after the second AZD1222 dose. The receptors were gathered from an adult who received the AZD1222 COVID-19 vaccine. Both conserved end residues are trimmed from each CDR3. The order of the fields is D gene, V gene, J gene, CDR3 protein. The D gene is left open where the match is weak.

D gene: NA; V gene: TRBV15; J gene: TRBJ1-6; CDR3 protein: ATRNLRDKNSPLH
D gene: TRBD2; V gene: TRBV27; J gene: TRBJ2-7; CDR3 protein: ASSSYGRESYEQY
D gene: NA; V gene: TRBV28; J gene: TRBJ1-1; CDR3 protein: AYKPHGNTEAF
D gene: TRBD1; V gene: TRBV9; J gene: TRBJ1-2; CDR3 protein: ASSVGQGAFYGYT
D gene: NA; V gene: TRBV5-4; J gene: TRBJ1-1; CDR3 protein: ASSFGQLNTEAF
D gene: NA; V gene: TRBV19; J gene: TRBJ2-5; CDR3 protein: ASQQRYQETQY
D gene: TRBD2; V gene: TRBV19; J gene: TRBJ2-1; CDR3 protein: ASSIKPRLAGVGDEQF
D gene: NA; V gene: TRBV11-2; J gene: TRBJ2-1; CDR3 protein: ASSGRDYNEQF
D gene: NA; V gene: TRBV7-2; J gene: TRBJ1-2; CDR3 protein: ASSLDGYGYT
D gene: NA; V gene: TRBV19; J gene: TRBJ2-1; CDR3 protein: ASSIGDTEQF
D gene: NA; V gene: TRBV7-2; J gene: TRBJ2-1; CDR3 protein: ASSLGDFSYNEQF
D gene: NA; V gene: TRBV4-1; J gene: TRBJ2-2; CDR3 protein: ASSQVRRGSDTGELF
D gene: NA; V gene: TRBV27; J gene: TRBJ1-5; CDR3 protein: ASSGGLRQPQH
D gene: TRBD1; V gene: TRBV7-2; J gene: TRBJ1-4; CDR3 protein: ASSADRVNEKLF
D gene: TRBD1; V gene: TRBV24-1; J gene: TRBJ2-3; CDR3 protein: ATSDGGQAGISPLTDTQY
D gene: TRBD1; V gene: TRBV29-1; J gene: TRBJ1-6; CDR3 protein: SVGGGTDSPLH
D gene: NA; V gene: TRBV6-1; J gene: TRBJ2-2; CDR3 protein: ASSDVGGHGELF
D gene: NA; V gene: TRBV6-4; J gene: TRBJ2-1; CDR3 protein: ASSDFGGLRSNEQF
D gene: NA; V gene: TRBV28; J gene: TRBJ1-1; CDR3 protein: ASSLDDYTEAF
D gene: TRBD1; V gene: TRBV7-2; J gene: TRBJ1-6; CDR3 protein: ASSLRDRGRNSPLH
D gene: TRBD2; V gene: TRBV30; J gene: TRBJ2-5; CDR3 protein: AWSVLAGGRETQY
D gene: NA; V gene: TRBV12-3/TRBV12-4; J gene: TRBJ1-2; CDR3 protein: ASSLGGGGYT
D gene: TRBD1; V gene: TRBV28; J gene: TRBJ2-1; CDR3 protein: ASKTPGQGPHNEQF
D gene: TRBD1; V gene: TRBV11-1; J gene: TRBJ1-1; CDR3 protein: ASSDLRTGGTEAF
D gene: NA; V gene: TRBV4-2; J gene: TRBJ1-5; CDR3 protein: ASSQEKITQPQH
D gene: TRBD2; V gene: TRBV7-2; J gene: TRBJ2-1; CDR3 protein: ASSLRLAGGELEQF
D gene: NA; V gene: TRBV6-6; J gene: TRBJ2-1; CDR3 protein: ASSYVQGRNGEQF
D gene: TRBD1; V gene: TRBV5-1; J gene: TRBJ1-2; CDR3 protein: ASNPGQGNNYGYT
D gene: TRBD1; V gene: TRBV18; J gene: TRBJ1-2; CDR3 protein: ASSPETGGNYGYT
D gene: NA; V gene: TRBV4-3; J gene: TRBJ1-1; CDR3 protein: ASSQVPGGNTEAF
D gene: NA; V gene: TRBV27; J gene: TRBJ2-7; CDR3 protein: ASCPAGRSFYEQY
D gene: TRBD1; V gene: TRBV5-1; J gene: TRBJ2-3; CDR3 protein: ASSSSSQSTGGYLDTQY
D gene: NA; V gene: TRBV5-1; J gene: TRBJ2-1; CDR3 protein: ASSLEVSYNEQF
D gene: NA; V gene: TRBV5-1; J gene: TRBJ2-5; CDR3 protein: ASSSGVAETQY
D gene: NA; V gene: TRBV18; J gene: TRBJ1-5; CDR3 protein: ASSPDRSNQPQH
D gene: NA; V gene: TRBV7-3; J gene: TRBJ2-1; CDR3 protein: ASSLSRTHNEQF
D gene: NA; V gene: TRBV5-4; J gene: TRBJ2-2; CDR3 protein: ASSLDVGELF
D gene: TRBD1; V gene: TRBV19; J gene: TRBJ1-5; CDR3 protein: ASSILEGAVSSQPQH
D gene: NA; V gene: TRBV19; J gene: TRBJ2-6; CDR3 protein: ASSITPSLGSLLNVLT
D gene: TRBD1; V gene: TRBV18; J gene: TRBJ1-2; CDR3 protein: ASSPSMGQGVGGYT
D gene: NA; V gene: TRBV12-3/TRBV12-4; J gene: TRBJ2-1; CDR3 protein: ASSLWNANEQF
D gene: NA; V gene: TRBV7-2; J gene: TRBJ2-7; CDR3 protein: ASSRGTSYEQY
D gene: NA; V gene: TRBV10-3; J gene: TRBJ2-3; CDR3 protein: AISATGLTDTQY
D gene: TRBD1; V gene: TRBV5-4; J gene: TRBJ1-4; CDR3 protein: ASSWGQGGFNEKLF
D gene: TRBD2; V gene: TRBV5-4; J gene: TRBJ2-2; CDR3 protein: ASSLGTSGTPTGELF
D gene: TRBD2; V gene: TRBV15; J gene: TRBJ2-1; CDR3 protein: ATSRPSGRNNEQF
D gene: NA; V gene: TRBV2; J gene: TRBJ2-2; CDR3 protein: ASSFVPGNTGELF
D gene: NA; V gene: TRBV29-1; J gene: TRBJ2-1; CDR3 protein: SVDVQGDNEQF
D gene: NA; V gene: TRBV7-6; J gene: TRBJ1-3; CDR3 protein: ASSPKGNSGNTIY
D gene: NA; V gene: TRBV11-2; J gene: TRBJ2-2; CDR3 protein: ASSYSRSRELF
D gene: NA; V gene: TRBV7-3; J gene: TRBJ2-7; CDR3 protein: ASSLLAREQY
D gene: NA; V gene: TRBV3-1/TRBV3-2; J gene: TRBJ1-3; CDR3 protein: ASSPERQFSGNTIY
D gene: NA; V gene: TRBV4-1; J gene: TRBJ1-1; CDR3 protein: ASSQERSNRASEAF
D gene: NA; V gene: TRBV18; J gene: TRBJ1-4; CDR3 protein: ASSGTSTGNEKLF